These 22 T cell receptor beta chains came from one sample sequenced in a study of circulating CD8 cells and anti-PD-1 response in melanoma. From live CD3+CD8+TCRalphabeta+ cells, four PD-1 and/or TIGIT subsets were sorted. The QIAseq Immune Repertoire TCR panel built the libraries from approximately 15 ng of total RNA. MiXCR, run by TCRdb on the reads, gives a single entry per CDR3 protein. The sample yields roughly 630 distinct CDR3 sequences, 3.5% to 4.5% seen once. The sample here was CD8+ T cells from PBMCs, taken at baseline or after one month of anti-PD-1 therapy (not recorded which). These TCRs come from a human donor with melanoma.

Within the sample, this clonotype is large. The CDR3, as DNA: TGTGCCAGCAGCCGAGGACAGGGGACCTACGAGCAGTACTTC. This translates into CASSRGQGTYEQYF. This chain joins TRBV7-2 and TRBJ2-7, with 9 bases that match TRBD1. V was pared by 5 bases and J by 2 bases, with 4 bases of the junction left unmatched. In germline, CDR1 is SGHTA, CDR2 FQGNSA. The CDR3 is 14 amino acids.

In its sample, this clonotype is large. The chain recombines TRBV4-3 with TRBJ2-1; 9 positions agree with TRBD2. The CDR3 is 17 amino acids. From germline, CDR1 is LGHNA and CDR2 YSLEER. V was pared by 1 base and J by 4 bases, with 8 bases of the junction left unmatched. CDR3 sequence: CASSQAGSGGLYNEQFF. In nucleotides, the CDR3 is TGCGCCAGCAGCCAAGCGGGCAGCGGGGGGTTGTACAATGAGCAGTTCTTC.

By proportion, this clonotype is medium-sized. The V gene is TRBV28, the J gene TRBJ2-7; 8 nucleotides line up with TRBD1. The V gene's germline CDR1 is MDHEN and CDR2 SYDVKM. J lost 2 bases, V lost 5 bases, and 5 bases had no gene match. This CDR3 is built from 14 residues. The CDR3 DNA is TGTGCCAGCAGTCCGACAGGGGACCCCTACGAGCAGTACTTC. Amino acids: CASSPTGDPYEQYF.

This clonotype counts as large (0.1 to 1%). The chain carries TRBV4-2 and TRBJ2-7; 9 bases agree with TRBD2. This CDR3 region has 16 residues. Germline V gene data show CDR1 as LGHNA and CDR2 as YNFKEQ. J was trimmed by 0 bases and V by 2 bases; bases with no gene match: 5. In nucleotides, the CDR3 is TGTGCCAGCAGCCAACAGGCTAGCGGGGTCTCCTACGAGCAGTACTTC. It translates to CASSQQASGVSYEQYF.

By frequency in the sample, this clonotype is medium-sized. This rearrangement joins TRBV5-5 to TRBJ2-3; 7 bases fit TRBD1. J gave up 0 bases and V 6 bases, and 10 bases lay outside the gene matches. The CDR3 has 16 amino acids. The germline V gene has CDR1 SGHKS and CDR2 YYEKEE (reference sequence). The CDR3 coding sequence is TGTGCCAGCACCCCTACCCGACAGGGAAGCACAGATACGCAGTATTTT. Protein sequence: CASTPTRQGSTDTQYF.

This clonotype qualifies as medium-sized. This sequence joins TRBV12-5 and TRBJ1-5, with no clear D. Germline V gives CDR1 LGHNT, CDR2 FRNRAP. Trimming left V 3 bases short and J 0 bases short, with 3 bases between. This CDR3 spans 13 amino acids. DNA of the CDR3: TGTGCTAGTGGTTTTAATAGCAATCAGCCCCAGCATTTT. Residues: CASGFNSNQPQHF.

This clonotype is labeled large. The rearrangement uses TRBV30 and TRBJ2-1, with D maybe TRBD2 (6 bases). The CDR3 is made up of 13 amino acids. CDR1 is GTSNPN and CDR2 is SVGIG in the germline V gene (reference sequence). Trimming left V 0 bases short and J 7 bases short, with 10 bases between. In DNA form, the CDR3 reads TGTGCCTGGAGTGTAATACTAGCTAATGAGCAGTTCTTC. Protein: CAWSVILANEQFF. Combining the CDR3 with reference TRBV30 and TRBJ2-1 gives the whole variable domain SQTIHQWPATLVQPVGSPLSLECTVEGTSNPNLYWYRQAAGRGLQLLFYSVGIGQISSEVPQNLSASRPQDRQFILSSKKLLLSDSGFYLCAWSVILANEQFFGPGTRLTVL.

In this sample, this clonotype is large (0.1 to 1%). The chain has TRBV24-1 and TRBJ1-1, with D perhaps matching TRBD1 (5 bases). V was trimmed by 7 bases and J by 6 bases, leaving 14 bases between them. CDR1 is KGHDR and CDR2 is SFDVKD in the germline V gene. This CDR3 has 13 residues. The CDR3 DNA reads TGTGCCACCAGGGCCCTTGAGGGGTCTGAAGCTTTCTTT. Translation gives CATRALEGSEAFF.

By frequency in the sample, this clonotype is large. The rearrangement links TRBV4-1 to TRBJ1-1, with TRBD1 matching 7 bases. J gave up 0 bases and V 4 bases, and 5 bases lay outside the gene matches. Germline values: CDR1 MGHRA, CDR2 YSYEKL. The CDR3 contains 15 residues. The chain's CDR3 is CASSRPGQLNTEAFF. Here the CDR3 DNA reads TGCGCCAGCAGCCGTCCGGGACAGTTGAACACTGAAGCTTTCTTT.

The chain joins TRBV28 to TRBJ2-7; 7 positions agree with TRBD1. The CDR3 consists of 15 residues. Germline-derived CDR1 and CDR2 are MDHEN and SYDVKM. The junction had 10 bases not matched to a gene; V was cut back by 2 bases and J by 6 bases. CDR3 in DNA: TGTGCCAGCAGTTTAGTTCCAGGGGGAGACTGCGAGCAGTACTTC. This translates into CASSLVPGGDCEQYF.

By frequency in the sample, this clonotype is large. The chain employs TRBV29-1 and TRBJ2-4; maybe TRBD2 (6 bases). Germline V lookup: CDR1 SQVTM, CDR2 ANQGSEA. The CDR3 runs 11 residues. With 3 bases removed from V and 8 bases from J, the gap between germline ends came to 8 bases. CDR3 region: CSVDGGDIQYF. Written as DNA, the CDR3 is TGCAGCGTTGACGGGGGAGACATTCAGTACTTC. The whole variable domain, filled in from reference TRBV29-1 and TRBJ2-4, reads SAVISQKPSRDICQRGTSLTIQCQVDSQVTMMFWYRQQPGQSLTLIATANQGSEATYESGFVIDKFPISRPNLTFSTLTVSNMSPEDSSIYLCSVDGGDIQYFGAGTRLSVL.

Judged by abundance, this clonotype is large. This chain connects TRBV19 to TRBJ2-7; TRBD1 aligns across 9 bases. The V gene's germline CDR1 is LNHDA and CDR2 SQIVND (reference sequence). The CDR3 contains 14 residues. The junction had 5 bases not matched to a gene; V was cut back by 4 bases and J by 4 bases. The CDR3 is CASSRQGVSYEQYF. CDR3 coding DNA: TGTGCCAGTAGTAGACAGGGGGTATCTTACGAGCAGTACTTC.

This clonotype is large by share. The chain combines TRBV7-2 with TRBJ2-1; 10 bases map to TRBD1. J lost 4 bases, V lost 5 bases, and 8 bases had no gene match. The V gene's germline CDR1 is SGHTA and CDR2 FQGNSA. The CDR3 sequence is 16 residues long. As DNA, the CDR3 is TGTGCCAGCAGCCCCACCGGACAGGGGGGGTACAATGAGCAGTTCTTC. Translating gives CASSPTGQGGYNEQFF.

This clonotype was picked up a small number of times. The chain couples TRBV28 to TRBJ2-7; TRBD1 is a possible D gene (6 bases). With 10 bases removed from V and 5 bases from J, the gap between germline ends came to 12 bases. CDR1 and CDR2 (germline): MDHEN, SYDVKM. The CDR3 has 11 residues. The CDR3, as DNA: TGTGCCACTCAGGGGCCCCACGAGCAGTACTTC. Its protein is CATQGPHEQYF.

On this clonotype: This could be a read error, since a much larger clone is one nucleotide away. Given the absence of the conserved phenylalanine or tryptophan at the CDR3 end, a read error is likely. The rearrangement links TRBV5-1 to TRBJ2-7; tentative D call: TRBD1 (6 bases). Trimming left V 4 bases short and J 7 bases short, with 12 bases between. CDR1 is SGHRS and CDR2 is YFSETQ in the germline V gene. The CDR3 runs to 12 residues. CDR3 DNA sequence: TGCGCCAGCAGCCCTGGGACATGGGAGCAGTACCTC. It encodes CASSPGTWEQYL.

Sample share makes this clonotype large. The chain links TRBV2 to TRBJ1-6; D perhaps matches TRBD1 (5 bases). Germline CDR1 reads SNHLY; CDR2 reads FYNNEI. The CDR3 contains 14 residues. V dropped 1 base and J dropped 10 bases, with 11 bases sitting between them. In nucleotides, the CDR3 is TGTGCCAGCAGTGAAGGCGAGGGGTTGTCACCCCTCCACTTT. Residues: CASSEGEGLSPLHF.

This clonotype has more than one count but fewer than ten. In DNA form, the CDR3 reads TGCAGCGCCCGTGGGGGGCGCCTAGAGACCCAGTACTTC. Amino acids: CSARGGRLETQYF. V is TRBV29-1 and J is TRBJ2-5; tentatively, D is TRBD1 or TRBD2 (6 bases each). CDR1 is SQVTM, CDR2 ANQGSEA, per germline. V lost 7 bases and J lost 4, with 16 bases in between. The length of the CDR3 is 13 residues.

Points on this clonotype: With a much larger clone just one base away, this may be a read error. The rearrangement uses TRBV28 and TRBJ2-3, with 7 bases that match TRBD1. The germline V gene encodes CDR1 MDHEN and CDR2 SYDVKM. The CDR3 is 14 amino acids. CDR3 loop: CASSFLSGTDTQCF. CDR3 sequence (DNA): TGTGCCAGCAGTTTTTTATCAGGGACAGATACGCAGTGTTTT.

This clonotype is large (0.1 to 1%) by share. The CDR3, as DNA: TGTGCCAGCAGCCAAGGGGGGACTGCCCCCTACGAGCAGTACTTC. Translating gives CASSQGGTAPYEQYF. The chain recombines TRBV4-2 with TRBJ2-7, with D perhaps TRBD2 (6 bases). The CDR3 sequence is 15 residues long. V was pared by 1 base and J by 2 bases, with 12 bases between. CDR1 and CDR2 (germline): LGHNA, YNFKEQ.

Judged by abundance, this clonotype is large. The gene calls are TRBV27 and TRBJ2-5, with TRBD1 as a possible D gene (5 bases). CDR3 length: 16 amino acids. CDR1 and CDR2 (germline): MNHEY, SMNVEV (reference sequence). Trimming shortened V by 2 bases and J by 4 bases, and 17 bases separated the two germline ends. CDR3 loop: CASSLGYRPQGETQYF. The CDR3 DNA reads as TGTGCCAGCAGTTTAGGGTACAGGCCCCAGGGAGAGACCCAGTACTTC.

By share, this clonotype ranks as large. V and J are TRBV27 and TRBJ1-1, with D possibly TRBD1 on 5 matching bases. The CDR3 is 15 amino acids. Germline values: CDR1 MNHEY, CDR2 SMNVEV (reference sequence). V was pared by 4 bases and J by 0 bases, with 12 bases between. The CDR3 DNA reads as TGTGCCAGCAGTTCGCCAGGGTATCTGAACACTGAAGCTTTCTTT. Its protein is CASSSPGYLNTEAFF.

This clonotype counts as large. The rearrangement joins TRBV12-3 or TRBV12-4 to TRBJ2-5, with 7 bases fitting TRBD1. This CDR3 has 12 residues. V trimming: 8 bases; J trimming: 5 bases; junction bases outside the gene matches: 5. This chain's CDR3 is CASRQGGETQYF. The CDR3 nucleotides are TGTGCCAGCCGACAGGGTGGTGAGACCCAGTACTTC.